This TCR beta chain derives from a study of OX40 agonist ivuxolimab in advanced cancers. Study context: Aged about 20 to 80 with a mean of approximately 57 years, they were 82.7% male.

Profiled with immunoSEQ multiplex PCR; TCRdb holds only in-frame clones, not every one. This sample has around 44,000 clones, with roughly 90% found just once. Trimming took 2 bases from V and 6 from J; bases not matched to a gene: 8. This CDR3 region has 15 residues. Per the germline V gene, CDR1 is SGHDT and CDR2 is YYEEEE. The material was CD4+ or CD8+ T cells sorted from blood, obtained in a trial of the OX40 agonist ivuxolimab. The sequence was collected from an adult with an advanced solid tumor such as melanoma, head and neck, liver or kidney cancer. This chain uses TRBV5-6 with TRBJ2-3; the match to TRBD1 covers 8 bases. The DNA for the CDR3 is TGTGCCAGCAGCTTCGACAGGGGATATTGGGATACGCAGTATTTT. It encodes CASSFDRGYWDTQYF.